This TCR beta chain derives from a study of blood T cell repertoires in COVID-19. Study background: T cells, B-cell-depleted T cells, or PBMCs provided the cDNA or gDNA that served as material.

V gave up 8 bases and J gave up 5 bases, with 9 bases separating them. CDR3 length: 11 amino acids. Germline-derived CDR1 and CDR2 are SEHNR and FQNEAQ (reference sequence). Data came from immunoSEQ multiplex PCR; TCRdb stores just in-frame clones and leaves some out. The sample includes under 30,000 clones, around 87% of them seen just once. What was sequenced was peripheral blood. The sequence was collected from a man aged 50 to 59 with active COVID-19. The chain couples TRBV7-9 to TRBJ2-5, with a weak D call TRBD2 (5 bases). CDR3 coding DNA: TGTGCCAGCCCCTCGGGGGAGACCCAGTACTTC. Translation gives CASPSGETQYF.